This T cell receptor (beta chain) stems from a study of shared clonotypes between healthy human individuals. Germline values: CDR1 SGHTA, CDR2 FQGNSA. The CDR3 runs 12 residues. V was clipped by 5 bases and J by 4 bases, with 9 bases between them. The naive CD8 fraction comprised CD45RO-negative cells positively selected for CCR7 and excluded terminally differentiated effector memory CD45RA+ cells. This clone has just one count. Other DNA sequences from this sample encode an identical CDR3 as well. Generated by immunoSEQ multiplex PCR, the TCRdb table keeps only in-frame clones and is missing some. The table lists more than 2 million clones, 85% to 95% of them singletons, with around 1.8% in the top ten.

The chain employs TRBV7-2 and TRBJ2-7; D remains unclear. Specimen: naive CD8+ T cells from PBMCs. This TCR was recovered from a man aged 18 to 29 in good health. Some clones in this sample may be carry-over from other donors' samples. CDR3 nucleotides: TGTGCCAGCAGCCCCCGCATATACGAGCAGTACTTC. Translating it yields CASSPRIYEQYF.